This T cell receptor (beta chain) is drawn from a study of blood T cell repertoires in COVID-19. Study at large: T cells, B-cell-depleted T cells, or PBMCs supplied cDNA or gDNA.

Some clones are missing from TCRdb's copy, which holds only in-frame ones; the method was immunoSEQ multiplex PCR. Of some 320,000 clones detected, 75% to 85% appear once; the ten largest clones hold roughly 7%. The J segment lost 5 bases and the V segment lost 3 bases, leaving 4 bases of the junction unmatched. Germline CDR1 is SGHRS and CDR2 is YFSETQ. The CDR3 length is 14 residues. This clonotype originated in a human donor in a cohort sampled during active COVID-19. The sample taken for sequencing was peripheral blood. The V and J genes are TRBV5-1 and TRBJ2-1; 8 bases line up with TRBD1. CDR3 amino acids: CASSWGQAHNEQFF. CDR3 sequence (DNA): TGCGCCAGCAGCTGGGGACAGGCCCACAATGAGCAGTTCTTC.